This T cell receptor (beta chain) emerged from a study of blood T cell repertoires in COVID-19. At the level of the study: Samples came from the United States, Italy and Spain, spanning acute and convalescent COVID-19.

Per the original methods: Amplifying reference gene primers gave estimates of nucleated cell counts. The table came from immunoSEQ multiplex PCR; TCRdb's copy has only in-frame clones and leaves some out. The V and J calls and clone size come from that table; D and trimming were worked out from the DNA. The sample contains tens of thousands of clones, more than 85% of which appear only once. This clonotype originated in a man in his forties with active COVID-19. Sequenced: peripheral blood.

The DNA of the CDR3 is TGCGCCAGCACCTCGGGGCTAGCGGGAGGAGATACGCAGTATTTT. Protein sequence: CASTSGLAGGDTQYF. This sequence joins TRBV5-1 and TRBJ2-3, with 11 bases aligning to TRBD2. From germline, CDR1 is SGHRS and CDR2 YFSETQ. The CDR3 totals 15 residues. After removal of 6 bases from V and 5 bases from J, the junction contained 8 bases not matched to a gene.